One sample yielded the 17 T cell receptor beta chains listed below, sequenced in a study of blood T cells in healthy people across ages. A sample-barcoded 5' primer and a J-beta primer mix were used in a second PCR of about 6 to 12 cycles. TCRdb independently ran MiXCR on the 5' RACE reads; one entry per CDR3 protein. The sample contains some 930,000 distinct CDR3 sequences, 25% to 35% of which appear only once. This sample was also put to use in a study of T cells of mothers and their children.

Sequencing was carried out using blood. Every receptor here comes from a woman aged 40 to 50 in good health.

CDR3 bases: TGTGCCAGCAGTTACCGGTCCCAGGGGGCTGCTTTCTTT. Translating gives CASSYRSQGAAFF. The chain has TRBV6-5 and TRBJ1-1, with TRBD1 matching over 8 bases. Per germline, CDR1 MNHEY and CDR2 SVGAGI. J was trimmed by 11 bases and V by 2 bases; bases with no gene match: 7. This CDR3 comprises 13 residues.

The chain joins TRBV18 to TRBJ1-5, with D hard to call. The germline V gene has CDR1 KGHSH and CDR2 LQKENI. This CDR3 region has 14 residues. Deletions cut 6 bases from V and 5 bases from J, with 14 bases between. CDR3 loop: CASSDGIRYQPQHF. In DNA form, the CDR3 reads TGTGCCAGCTCGGACGGGATAAGATATCAGCCCCAGCATTTT.

This chain joins TRBV29-1 and TRBJ2-2; no clear D. The CDR3 runs to 14 residues. V lost 4 bases to trimming and J lost 3 bases, with 12 bases between them. Germline V gives CDR1 SQVTM, CDR2 ANQGSEA. The CDR3 is CSVGDNYYTGELFF. CDR3 DNA sequence: TGCAGCGTTGGCGACAACTACTACACCGGGGAGCTGTTTTTT.

This clonotype was seen more than once but under ten times. This chain joins TRBV6-6 and TRBJ1-3; D might be TRBD1 (5 bases). The CDR3 sequence is 15 residues long. Germline V gene data show CDR1 as MNHNY and CDR2 as SVGAGI (reference sequence). V was shortened by 10 bases and J by 1 base, with 17 bases between the two germline ends. DNA for the CDR3: TGTGCCAACAGAGGGCGGGGGGGATCTGGAAACACCATATATTTT. Its protein is CANRGRGGSGNTIYF.

This clonotype was observed at least ten times. The V call is TRBV7-2, the J call TRBJ2-7; 12 nucleotides line up with TRBD2. The germline V gene has CDR1 SGHTA and CDR2 FQGNSA. Trimming removed 1 base from V and 3 bases from J; junction bases left unmatched: 1. The CDR3 contains 15 residues. The CDR3 protein is CASSLGGLAGYEQYF. The DNA of the CDR3 is TGTGCCAGCAGCTTAGGGGGACTAGCGGGCTACGAGCAGTACTTC. Combining the CDR3 with reference TRBV7-2 and TRBJ2-7 gives the whole variable domain GAGVSQSPSNKVTEKGKDVELRCDPISGHTALYWYRQSLGQGLEFLIYFQGNSAPDKSGLPSDRFSAERTGGSVSTLTIQRTQQEDSAVYLCASSLGGLAGYEQYFGPGTRLTVT.

Many counts were recorded for this clonotype. CDR3 DNA: TGTGCCAGCAGTTTGACCGGGGGGAACTACAATGAGCAGTTCTTC. Translated: CASSLTGGNYNEQFF. V gene TRBV28 combines with J gene TRBJ2-1, with TRBD2 identical over 7 bases. The V gene's germline CDR1 is MDHEN and CDR2 SYDVKM. The CDR3 has 15 residues. V trimming: 3 bases; J trimming: 3 bases; junction bases outside the gene matches: 5. Supplemented by reference TRBV28 and TRBJ2-1, the full variable domain reads DVKVTQSSRYLVKRTGEKVFLECVQDMDHENMFWYRQDPGLGLRLIYFSYDVKMKEKGDIPEGYSVSREKKERFSLILESASTNQTSMYLCASSLTGGNYNEQFFGPGTRLTVL.

The genes are TRBV27 and TRBJ1-5, with a possible D match to TRBD1 (5 bases). Germline CDR1 reads MNHEY; CDR2 reads SMNVEV (reference sequence). V was cut by 4 bases and J by 2 bases, with 12 bases left in between. The CDR3 totals 15 residues. The CDR3 bases are TGTGCCAGCAGTTATGATGGGGGTGGCAATCAGCCCCAGCATTTT. Amino acids: CASSYDGGGNQPQHF.

This chain joins TRBV4-3 and TRBJ1-2; 8 nucleotides agree with TRBD1. V dropped 1 base and J dropped 4; count of bases not matched to a gene: 8. Germline V gene sequence: CDR1 LGHNA, CDR2 YSLEER. The CDR3 loop spans 16 amino acids. In DNA form, the CDR3 reads TGCGCCAGCAGCCAAGGGGACGACAGGGGTGGCTATGGCTACACCTTC. Protein product: CASSQGDDRGGYGYTF.

As concerns this clonotype: This may stem from a read error, because a much larger clone lies one nucleotide away. This rearrangement joins TRBV2 to TRBJ2-7; 7 bases fit TRBD1. V lost 8 bases, J lost 6 bases, and 10 bases stayed unmatched. The CDR3 extends over 13 amino acids. From germline, CDR1 is SNHLY and CDR2 FYNNEI. In nucleotides, the CDR3 is TGTGCCAGCGTTTCGACAGGGTGGGGCGAGCAGTACTTC. As protein: CASVSTGWGEQYF.

CDR3 sequence (DNA): TGTGCCTGGACCGACAGGGTCTCTGAAGCTTTCTTT. Amino acids: CAWTDRVSEAFF. The V gene is TRBV30, the J gene TRBJ1-1; 7 nucleotides match TRBD1. In germline, CDR1 is GTSNPN, CDR2 SVGIG (reference sequence). This CDR3 is 12 amino acids long. V lost 4 bases and J lost 6; bases outside the gene matches: 5.

The rearrangement uses TRBV28 and TRBJ1-2; maybe TRBD1 (5 bases). V was pared by 5 bases and J by 4 bases, with 11 bases between. Germline loops: CDR1 MDHEN, CDR2 SYDVKM. This CDR3 is built from 13 residues. DNA of the CDR3: TGTGCCAGCAGTAGACAGACATTCTATGGCTACACCTTC. Residues: CASSRQTFYGYTF.

This clonotype was picked up a small number of times. The chain is built from TRBV12-3 or TRBV12-4 and TRBJ1-1; no firm D call. The CDR3 sequence is 16 residues long. The V end lost 6 bases, the J end lost 4 bases, and 21 bases lay between the germline ends. The CDR3 sequence: CASRTGRLVSGTEAFF. In nucleotides, the CDR3 is TGTGCCAGCAGGACTGGTCGCCTGGTTAGCGGCACTGAAGCTTTCTTT.

In its sample, this clonotype was seen many times. The V gene is TRBV7-2, the J gene TRBJ1-2, with 8 bases identical to TRBD1. J lost 6 bases, V lost 5 bases, and 8 bases had no gene match. This CDR3 contains 14 residues. CDR1 is SGHTA and CDR2 is FQGNSA in the germline V gene. CDR3 nucleotide sequence: TGTGCCAGCAGCGGCGGACAGGGCCCGGATGGCTACACCTTC. Protein product: CASSGGQGPDGYTF.

This clonotype was observed a handful of times. The CDR3 is CASSESGGGGATGQFF. The CDR3 DNA reads as TGTGCCAGCAGTGAGTCTGGAGGCGGGGGGGCCACTGGGCAGTTCTTC. The gene calls are TRBV6-4 and TRBJ2-1, with 9 positions matching TRBD2. The CDR3 contains 16 residues. After removal of 3 bases from V and 12 bases from J, the junction contained 15 bases not matched to a gene. Germline CDR1 reads MRHNA; CDR2 reads SNTAGT.

The table lists this clonotype with many counts. This chain connects TRBV27 to TRBJ2-7, with D hard to call. Germline CDR1 MNHEY, CDR2 SMNVEV (reference sequence). With 3 bases removed from V and 2 bases from J, the gap between germline ends came to 8 bases. The CDR3 spans 13 residues. This chain's CDR3 is CASSFSVTYEQYF. The DNA of the CDR3 is TGTGCCAGCAGTTTCTCAGTTACCTACGAGCAGTACTTC.

Concerning this clonotype: Given a much more abundant clone one base away, this may be a read error. The chain uses TRBV20-1 and TRBJ2-4, with D maybe TRBD2 (7 bases). CDR3 size: 14 residues. In germline, CDR1 is DFQATT, CDR2 SNEGSKA (reference sequence). CDR3 DNA: TGCGGTGCTGGGGGGGCCGCGACCAAAAACATTCAGTACTTC. Protein: CGAGGAATKNIQYF.

V and J are TRBV20-1 and TRBJ2-7; 8 bases map to TRBD2. Germline CDR1 DFQATT, CDR2 SNEGSKA (reference sequence). The CDR3 runs 15 residues. V lost 0 bases and J lost 2; bases outside the gene matches: 6. CDR3 DNA: TGCAGTGCTAGAGATGGGGCGGGGGGCGCCTACGAGCAGTACTTC. Amino acids: CSARDGAGGAYEQYF.